This T cell receptor (beta chain) was obtained from a study of pediatric ulcerative colitis. General study results and limits: In rectum, acute severe colitis had expanded clones and less diversity.

Only one count was recorded for this clone. Its antigen is as yet unknown. CDR1 is SNHLY and CDR2 is FYNNEI in the germline V gene. V lost 4 bases and J 4 bases, leaving 14 bases between the germline ends. The CDR3 is made up of 16 amino acids. Rectal tissue came from one to two pinch biopsies taken at colonoscopy. The table came from immunoSEQ multiplex PCR; TCRdb's copy has only in-frame clones and leaves some out. The data contain some 24,000 clones, 55% to 85% of them singletons. The source is a boy between 5 and 17 years old with severe ulcerative colitis. Sequencing input: gut tissue. The V and J genes are TRBV2 and TRBJ1-6; TRBD1 might be the D (5 bases). CDR3 nucleotide sequence: TGTGCCAGCAGTGGAGCTGCAGGGCCTTATAATTCACCCCTCCACTTT. It encodes CASSGAAGPYNSPLHF.